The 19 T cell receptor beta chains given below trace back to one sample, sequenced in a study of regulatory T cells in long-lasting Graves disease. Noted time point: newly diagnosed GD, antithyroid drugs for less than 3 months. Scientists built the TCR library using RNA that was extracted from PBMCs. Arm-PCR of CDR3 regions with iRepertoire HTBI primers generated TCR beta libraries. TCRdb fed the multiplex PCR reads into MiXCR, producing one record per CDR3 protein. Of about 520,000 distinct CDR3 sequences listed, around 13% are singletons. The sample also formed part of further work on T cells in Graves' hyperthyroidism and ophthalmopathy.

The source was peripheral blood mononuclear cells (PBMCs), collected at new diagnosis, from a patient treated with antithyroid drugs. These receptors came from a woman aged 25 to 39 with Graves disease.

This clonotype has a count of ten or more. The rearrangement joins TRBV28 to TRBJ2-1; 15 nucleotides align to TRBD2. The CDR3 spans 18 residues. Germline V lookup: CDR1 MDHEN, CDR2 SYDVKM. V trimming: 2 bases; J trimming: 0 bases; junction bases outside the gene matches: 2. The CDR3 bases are TGTGCCAGCAGTTTAGGACTAGCGGGAGGGCTCTCCTACAATGAGCAGTTCTTC. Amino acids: CASSLGLAGGLSYNEQFF.

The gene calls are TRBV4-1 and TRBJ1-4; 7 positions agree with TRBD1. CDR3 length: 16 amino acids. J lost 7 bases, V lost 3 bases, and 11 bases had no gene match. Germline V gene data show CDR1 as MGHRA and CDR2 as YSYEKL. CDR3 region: CASSHPTGRSSEKLFF. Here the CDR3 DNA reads TGCGCCAGCAGCCACCCGACAGGGAGGTCTTCTGAAAAACTGTTTTTT.

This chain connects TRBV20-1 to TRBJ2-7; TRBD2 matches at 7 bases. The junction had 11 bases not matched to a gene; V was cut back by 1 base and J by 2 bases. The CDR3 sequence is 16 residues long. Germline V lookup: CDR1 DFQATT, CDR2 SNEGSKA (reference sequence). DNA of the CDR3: TGCAGTGCTAGAGTCGGCGGGAGCCCCAACCCCTACGAGCAGTACTTC. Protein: CSARVGGSPNPYEQYF.

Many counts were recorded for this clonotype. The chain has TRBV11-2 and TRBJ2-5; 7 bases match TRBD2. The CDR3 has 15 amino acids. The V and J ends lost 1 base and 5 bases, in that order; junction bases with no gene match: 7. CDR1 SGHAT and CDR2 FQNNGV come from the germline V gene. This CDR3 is CASSLGGGIRETQYF. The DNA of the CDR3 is TGTGCCAGCAGCTTAGGGGGGGGGATCAGGGAGACCCAGTACTTC.

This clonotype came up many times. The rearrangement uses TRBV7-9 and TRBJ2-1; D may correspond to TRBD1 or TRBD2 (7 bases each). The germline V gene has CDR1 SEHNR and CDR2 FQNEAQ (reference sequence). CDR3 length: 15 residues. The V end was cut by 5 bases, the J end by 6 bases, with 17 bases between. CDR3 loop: CASSPRQGEGNEQFF. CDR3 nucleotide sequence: TGTGCCAGCAGCCCCAGGCAGGGGGAGGGCAATGAGCAGTTCTTC.

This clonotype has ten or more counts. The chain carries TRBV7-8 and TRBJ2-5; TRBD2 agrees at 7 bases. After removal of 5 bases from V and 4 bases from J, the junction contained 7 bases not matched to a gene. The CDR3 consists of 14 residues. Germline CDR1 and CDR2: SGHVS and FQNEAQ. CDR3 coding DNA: TGTGCCAGCAGCCAACAATCGGGAGGAGAGACCCAGTACTTC. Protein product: CASSQQSGGETQYF.

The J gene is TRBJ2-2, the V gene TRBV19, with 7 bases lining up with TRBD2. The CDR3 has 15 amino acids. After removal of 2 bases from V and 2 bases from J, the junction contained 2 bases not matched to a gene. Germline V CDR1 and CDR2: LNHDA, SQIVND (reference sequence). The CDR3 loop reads CASSIRDYNTGELFF. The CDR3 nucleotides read TGTGCCAGTAGTATACGGGACTACAACACCGGGGAGCTGTTTTTT.

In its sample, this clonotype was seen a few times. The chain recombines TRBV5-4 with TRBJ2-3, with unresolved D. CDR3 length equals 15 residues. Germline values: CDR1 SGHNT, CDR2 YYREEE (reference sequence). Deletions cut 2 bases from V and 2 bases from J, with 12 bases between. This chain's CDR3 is CASSFTALITDTQYF. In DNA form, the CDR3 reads TGTGCCAGCAGCTTCACAGCGTTAATCACAGATACGCAGTATTTT.

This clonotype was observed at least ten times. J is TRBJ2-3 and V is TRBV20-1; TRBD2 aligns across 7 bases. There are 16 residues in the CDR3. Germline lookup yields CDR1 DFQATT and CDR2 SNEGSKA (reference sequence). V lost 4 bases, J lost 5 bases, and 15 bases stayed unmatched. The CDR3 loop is CSAKSISGGSGDTQYF. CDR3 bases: TGCAGTGCTAAATCCATTTCCGGCGGGAGTGGAGATACGCAGTATTTT.

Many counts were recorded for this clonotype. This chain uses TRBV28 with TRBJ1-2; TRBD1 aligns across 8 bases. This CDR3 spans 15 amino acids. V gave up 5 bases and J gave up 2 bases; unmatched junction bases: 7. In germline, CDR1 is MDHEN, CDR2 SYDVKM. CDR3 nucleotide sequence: TGTGCCAGCAGTACAAAGACAGGGGTGAACTATGGCTACACCTTC. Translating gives CASSTKTGVNYGYTF.

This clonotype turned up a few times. In nucleotides, the CDR3 is TGCAGTGCTAGCGGCCAGGGGGGCGCCGGGGAGCTGTTTTTT. It specifies CSASGQGGAGELFF. The chain links TRBV20-1 to TRBJ2-2, with D perhaps matching TRBD1 (7 bases). Per germline, CDR1 DFQATT and CDR2 SNEGSKA (reference sequence). Trimming removed 3 bases at V and 6 bases at J, with 14 bases between. The CDR3 has 14 amino acids.

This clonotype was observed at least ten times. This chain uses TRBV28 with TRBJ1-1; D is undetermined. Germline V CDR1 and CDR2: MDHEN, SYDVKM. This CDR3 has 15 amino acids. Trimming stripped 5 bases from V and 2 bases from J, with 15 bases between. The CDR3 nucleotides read TGTGCCAGCAGTCCTCCAGCGGCATCCAACACTGAAGCTTTCTTT. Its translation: CASSPPAASNTEAFF. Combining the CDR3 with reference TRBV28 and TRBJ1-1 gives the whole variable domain DVKVTQSSRYLVKRTGEKVFLECVQDMDHENMFWYRQDPGLGLRLIYFSYDVKMKEKGDIPEGYSVSREKKERFSLILESASTNQTSMYLCASSPPAASNTEAFFGQGTRLTVV.

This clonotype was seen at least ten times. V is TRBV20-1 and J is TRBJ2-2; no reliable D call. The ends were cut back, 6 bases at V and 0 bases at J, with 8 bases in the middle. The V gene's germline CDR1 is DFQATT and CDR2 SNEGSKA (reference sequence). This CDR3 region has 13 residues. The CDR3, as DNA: TGCAGTGCGCAGAAGACGAACACCGGGGAGCTGTTTTTT. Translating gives CSAQKTNTGELFF.

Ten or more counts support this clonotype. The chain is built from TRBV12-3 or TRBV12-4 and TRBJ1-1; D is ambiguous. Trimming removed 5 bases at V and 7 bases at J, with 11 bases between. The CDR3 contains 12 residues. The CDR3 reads CASSPPPFEAFF. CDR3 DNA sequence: TGTGCCAGCAGTCCACCCCCTTTTGAAGCTTTCTTT.

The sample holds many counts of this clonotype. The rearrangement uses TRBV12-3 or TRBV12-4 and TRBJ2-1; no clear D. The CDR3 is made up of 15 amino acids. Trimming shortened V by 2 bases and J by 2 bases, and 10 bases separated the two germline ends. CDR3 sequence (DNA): TGTGCCAGCAGTTTAAGGCTAGGCACCTACAATGAGCAGTTCTTC. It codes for CASSLRLGTYNEQFF.

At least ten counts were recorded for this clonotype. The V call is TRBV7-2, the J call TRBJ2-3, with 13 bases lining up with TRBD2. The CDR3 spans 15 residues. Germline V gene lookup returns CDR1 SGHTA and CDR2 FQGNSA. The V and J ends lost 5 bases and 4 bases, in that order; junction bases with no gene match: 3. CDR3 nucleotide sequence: TGTGCCAGCAGCCGGACTAGCGGGAGTGCAGATACGCAGTATTTT. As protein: CASSRTSGSADTQYF. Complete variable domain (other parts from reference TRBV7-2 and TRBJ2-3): GAGVSQSPSNKVTEKGKDVELRCDPISGHTALYWYRQSLGQGLEFLIYFQGNSAPDKSGLPSDRFSAERTGGSVSTLTIQRTQQEDSAVYLCASSRTSGSADTQYFGPGTRLTVL.

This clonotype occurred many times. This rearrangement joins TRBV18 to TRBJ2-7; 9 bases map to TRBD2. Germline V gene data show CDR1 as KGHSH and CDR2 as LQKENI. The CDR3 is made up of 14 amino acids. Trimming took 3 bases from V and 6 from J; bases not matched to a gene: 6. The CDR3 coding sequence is TGTGCCAGCTCACCGACTAGCGGCTTCTTCGAGCAGTACTTC. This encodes CASSPTSGFFEQYF.

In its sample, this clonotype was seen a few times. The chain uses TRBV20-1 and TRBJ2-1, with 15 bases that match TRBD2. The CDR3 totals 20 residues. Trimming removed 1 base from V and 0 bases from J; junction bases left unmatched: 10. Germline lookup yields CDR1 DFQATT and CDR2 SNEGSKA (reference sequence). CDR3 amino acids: CSARGSGTSGRYISYNEQFF. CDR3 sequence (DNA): TGCAGTGCTAGAGGGTCCGGGACTAGCGGGAGGTACATCTCCTACAATGAGCAGTTCTTC.

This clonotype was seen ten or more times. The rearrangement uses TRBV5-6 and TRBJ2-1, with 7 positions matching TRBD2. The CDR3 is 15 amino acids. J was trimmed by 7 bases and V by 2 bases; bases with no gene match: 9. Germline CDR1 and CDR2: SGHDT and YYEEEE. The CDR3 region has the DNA TGTGCCAGCAGCTTTAGGGGCGGGAGTTCAAATGAGCAGTTCTTC. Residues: CASSFRGGSSNEQFF.